The sequence of this T cell receptor beta chain was determined in a study of T-cell memory formation after mild COVID-19. Study summary: In these data, TCR clusters were largely donor specific. Study-wide points: For second-wave clones that peaked at day 37, SARS-CoV-2 specificity went unverified. Among clones contracting day 15 to 85, CD4/CD8 was balanced, whereas later expanders leaned CD4+.

Via MiXCR, TCRdb re-called the 5' RACE reads, giving one row per CDR3 protein. In the table there are around 320,000 distinct CDR3 sequences, around 28% of which are singletons. V lost 3 bases, J lost 7 bases, and 5 bases lay in between. CDR3 length: 11 residues. Germline values: CDR1 SGHRS, CDR2 YFSETQ. Remarks on this clonotype: As yet, its antigen is unknown.

The material sequenced was PBMCs or a T cell subset sorted from them (not recorded which). The TCR was taken from an adult woman who had mild COVID-19 (a few samples of this study predate the infection). Cell type and time point are not known. The gene calls are TRBV5-1 and TRBJ2-1; D is unresolved. The CDR3 is CASSYQNEQFF. DNA of the CDR3: TGCGCCAGCAGCTATCAGAATGAGCAGTTCTTC.